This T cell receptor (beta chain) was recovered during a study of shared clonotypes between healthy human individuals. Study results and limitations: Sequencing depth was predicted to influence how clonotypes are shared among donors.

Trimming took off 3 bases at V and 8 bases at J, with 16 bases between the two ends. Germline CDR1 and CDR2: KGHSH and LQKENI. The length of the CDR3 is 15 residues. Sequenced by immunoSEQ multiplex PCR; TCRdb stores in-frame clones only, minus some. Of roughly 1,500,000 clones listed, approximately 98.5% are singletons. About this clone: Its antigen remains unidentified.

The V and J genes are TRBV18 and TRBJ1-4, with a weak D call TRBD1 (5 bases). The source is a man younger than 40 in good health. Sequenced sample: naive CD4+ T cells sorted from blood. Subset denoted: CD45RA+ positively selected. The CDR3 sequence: CASSPLRAREEKLFF. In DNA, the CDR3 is TGTGCCAGCTCACCCCTCAGGGCCCGGGAGGAAAAACTGTTTTTT.